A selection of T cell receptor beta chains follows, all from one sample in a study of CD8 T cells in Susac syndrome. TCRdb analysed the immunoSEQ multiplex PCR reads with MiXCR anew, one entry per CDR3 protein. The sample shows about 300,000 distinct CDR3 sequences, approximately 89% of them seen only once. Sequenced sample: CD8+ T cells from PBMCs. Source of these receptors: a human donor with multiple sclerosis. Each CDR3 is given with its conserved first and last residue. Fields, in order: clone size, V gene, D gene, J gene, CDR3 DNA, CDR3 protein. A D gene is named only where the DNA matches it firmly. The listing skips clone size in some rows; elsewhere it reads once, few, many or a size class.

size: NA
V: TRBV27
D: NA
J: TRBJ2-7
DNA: TGTGCCAGCAGTTTCGGGGCGGAAGCCTACGAGCAGTACTTC
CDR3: CASSFGAEAYEQYF

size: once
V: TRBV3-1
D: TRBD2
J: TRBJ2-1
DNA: TGTGCCAGCAGCCCCGGGGCTAGCGGGGGTCCTTCCTACAATGAGCAGTTCTTC
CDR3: CASSPGASGGPSYNEQFF

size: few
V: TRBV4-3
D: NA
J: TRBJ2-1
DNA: TGCGCCAGCAGCCAAGATAGGGGGGCCTACAATGAGCAGTTCTTC
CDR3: CASSQDRGAYNEQFF

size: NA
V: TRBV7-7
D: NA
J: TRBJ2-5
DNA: TGTGCTAGCAGCTTAGCAGGCCAGTCCCACGAGACCCAGTACTTC
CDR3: CASSLAGQSHETQYF

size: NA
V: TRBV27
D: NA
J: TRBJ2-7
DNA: TGTGCCAGCAGTGTAGCGGCTCGGCCCTACGAGCAGTACTTC
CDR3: CASSVAARPYEQYF

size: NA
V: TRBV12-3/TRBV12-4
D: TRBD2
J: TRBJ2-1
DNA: TGTGCCAGCACAAGTACTACAGCGGGGGGTCCCAATGAGCAGTTCTTC
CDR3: CASTSTTAGGPNEQFF

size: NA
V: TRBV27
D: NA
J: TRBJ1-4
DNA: TGTGCCAGCAGCCCCAGGATCCCATTCGCAACTAATGAAAAACTGTTTTTT
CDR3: CASSPRIPFATNEKLFF

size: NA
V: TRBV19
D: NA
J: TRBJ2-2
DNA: TGTGCCAGTAGTATAAGGACACCTCCCGGACTCACCGGGGAGCTGTTTTTT
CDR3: CASSIRTPPGLTGELFF

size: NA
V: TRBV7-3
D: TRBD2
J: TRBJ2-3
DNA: TGTGCCAGCAGCTCGACTAGCGGGAATGCAGATACGCAGTATTTT
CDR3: CASSSTSGNADTQYF

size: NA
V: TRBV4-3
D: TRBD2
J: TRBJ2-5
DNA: TGCGCCAGCAGCCAAGATCTTCTCGCTAGCGGCCAAGAGACCCAGTACTTC
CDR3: CASSQDLLASGQETQYF

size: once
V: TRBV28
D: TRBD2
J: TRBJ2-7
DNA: TGTGCCAGCAGTTCTCGAATACTAGCGGCCCAGTACTTC
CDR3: CASSSRILAAQYF

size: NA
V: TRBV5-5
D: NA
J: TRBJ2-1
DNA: TGTGCCAGCAGCTCCGGCTTGCAGCCCTACAATGAGCAGTTCTTC
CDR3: CASSSGLQPYNEQFF

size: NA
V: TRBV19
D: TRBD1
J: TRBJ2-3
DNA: TGTGCCAGTAGTGGGACAGATAGCACAGATACGCAGTATTTT
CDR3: CASSGTDSTDTQYF

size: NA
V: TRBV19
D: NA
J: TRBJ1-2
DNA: TGTGCCAGTAGTAATGAGCGCGGCTACACCTTC
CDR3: CASSNERGYTF

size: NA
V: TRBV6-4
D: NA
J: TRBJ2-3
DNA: TGTGCCAGCAGTGATGGGGTAGACACAGATACGCAGTATTTT
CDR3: CASSDGVDTDTQYF

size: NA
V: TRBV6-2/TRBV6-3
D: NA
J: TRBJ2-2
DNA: TGTGCCAGCAGTTCAACCGGGGCCAACACCGGGGAGCTGTTTTTT
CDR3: CASSSTGANTGELFF

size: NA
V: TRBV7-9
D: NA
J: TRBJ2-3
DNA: TGTGCCAGCAGCTTACCGCAGGGGCCGCAGTATTTT
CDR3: CASSLPQGPQYF

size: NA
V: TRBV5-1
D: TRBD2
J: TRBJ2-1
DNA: TGCGCCAGCAGCTCGGAACCGGGACTAGCGGGACGCCATACGCTAAATGAGCAGTTCTTC
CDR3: CASSSEPGLAGRHTLNEQFF

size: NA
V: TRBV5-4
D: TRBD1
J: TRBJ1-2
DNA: TGTGCCAGCAGCTTCGGGACAGGATTTCCCTATGGCTACACCTTC
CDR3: CASSFGTGFPYGYTF

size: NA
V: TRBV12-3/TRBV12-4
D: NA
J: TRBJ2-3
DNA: TGTGCCAGCAAGGAGGAGCGTCGGGGTTCAGGGGATACGCAGTATTTT
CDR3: CASKEERRGSGDTQYF

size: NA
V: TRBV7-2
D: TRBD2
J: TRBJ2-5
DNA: TGTGCCAGCAGCTCGGGACTAGCTAGTGGGGAGACCCAGTACTTC
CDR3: CASSSGLASGETQYF

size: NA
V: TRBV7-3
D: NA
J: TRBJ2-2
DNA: TGTGCCAGCAGCTTAACGTCGGCTATTAACACCGGGGAGCTGTTTTTT
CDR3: CASSLTSAINTGELFF

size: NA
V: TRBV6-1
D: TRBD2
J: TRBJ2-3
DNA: TGTGCCAGCAGTAGTAGTAGCGGGGGGGCCATCTCCCCCACCACAGATACGCAGTATTTT
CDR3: CASSSSSGGAISPTTDTQYF

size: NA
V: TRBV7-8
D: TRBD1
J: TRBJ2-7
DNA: TGTGCCAGCAGGAGCCGGGACAGGGCGTACGAGCAGTACTTC
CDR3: CASRSRDRAYEQYF

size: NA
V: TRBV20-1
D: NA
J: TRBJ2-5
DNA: TGCAGTGCTCGACCTTTAGCGGAGACCCAGTACTTC
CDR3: CSARPLAETQYF

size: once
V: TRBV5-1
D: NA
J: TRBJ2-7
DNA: TGCGCCAGCAGCCCGTTGGGAATTTACGAGCAGTACTTC
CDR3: CASSPLGIYEQYF

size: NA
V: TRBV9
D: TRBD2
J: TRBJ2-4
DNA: TGTGCCAGCTCCGGGGGACTAGCGGGGTGGATTCAGTACTTC
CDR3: CASSGGLAGWIQYF

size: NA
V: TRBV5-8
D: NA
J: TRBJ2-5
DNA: TGTGCCAGCACTGGGGCGCTGGGGACCCAGTACTTC
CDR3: CASTGALGTQYF

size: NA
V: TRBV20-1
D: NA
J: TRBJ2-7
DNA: TGCAGTGCCATGGTACATCCCTCTCTAAACGAGCAGTACTTC
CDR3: CSAMVHPSLNEQYF

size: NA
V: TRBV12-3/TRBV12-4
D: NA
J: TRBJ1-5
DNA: TGTGCCAGCAGTCGAGACGGCAGCAATCAGCCCCAGCATTTT
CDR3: CASSRDGSNQPQHF

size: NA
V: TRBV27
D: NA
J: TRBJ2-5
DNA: TGTGCCAGCAGTTTCTGGGGGAGCCAGGGGACCCAGTACTTC
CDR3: CASSFWGSQGTQYF

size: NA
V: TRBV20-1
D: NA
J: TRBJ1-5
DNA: TGCAGTGCCTCCCCCGGGGTTGTGGATAGCAATCAGCCCCAGCATTTT
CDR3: CSASPGVVDSNQPQHF

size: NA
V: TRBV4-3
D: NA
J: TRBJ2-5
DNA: TGCGCCAGCAGCCAAGATACGGGGATGGTCCCTCAAGAGACCCAGTACTTC
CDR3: CASSQDTGMVPQETQYF

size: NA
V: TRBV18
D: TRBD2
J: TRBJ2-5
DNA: TGTGCCAGCTCACCACCGGGACTAGCGGGAATCCAAGAGACCCAGTACTTC
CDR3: CASSPPGLAGIQETQYF

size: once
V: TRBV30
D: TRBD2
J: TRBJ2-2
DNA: TGTGCCTGGAGTGGACTAGCGGGAGGCGGCTCACCCGACACCAACACCGGGGAGCTGTTTTTT
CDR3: CAWSGLAGGGSPDTNTGELFF

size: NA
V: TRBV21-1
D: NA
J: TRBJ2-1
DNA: TGTGCCAGCAGCAAACCCGGGGGGGCCGCCTACAATGAGCAGTTCTTC
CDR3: CASSKPGGAAYNEQFF

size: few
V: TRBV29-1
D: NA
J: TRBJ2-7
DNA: TGCAGCGCGGGACCGCATTACGAGCAGTACTTC
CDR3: CSAGPHYEQYF

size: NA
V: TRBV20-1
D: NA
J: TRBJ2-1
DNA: TGCAGTGCTAGAGTAGGCGGGCTTGGTGAGCAGTTCTTC
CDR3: CSARVGGLGEQFF

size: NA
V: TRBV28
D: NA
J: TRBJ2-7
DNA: TGTGCCAGCAGTTCCATTTTCGGGCAGGGAGGCTCCTACGAGCAGTACTTC
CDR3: CASSSIFGQGGSYEQYF

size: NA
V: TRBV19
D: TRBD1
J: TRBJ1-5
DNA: TGTGCCAGTAGTACCGGGACAGGGGTTCAGCCCCAGCATTTT
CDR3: CASSTGTGVQPQHF

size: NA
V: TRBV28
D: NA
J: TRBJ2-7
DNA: TGTGCCAGCAGTTTATACGGCCAAGCCCCCGAGCAGTACTTC
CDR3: CASSLYGQAPEQYF

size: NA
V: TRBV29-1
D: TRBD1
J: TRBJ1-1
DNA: TGCAGCGTTGAGGACAGGGAGGCTGAAGCTTTCTTT
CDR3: CSVEDREAEAFF

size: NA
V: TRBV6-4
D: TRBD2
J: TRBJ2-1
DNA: TGTGCCAGCAGTGACTCAGCGGCTAGCGGAGAGCAGTTCTTC
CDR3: CASSDSAASGEQFF

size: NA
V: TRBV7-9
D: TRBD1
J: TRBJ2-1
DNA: TGTGCCAGCAGCCTATTAACAGGGGCCGATGACAATGAGCAGTTCTTC
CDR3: CASSLLTGADDNEQFF

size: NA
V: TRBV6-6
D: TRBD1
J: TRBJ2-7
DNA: TGTGCCAGCACCACCGGGACAGGTCCCTACGAGCAGTACTTC
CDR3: CASTTGTGPYEQYF

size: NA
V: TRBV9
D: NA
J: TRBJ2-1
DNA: TGTGCCAGCAGCAAATATGCGTCGAGCTACAATGAGCAGTTCTTC
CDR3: CASSKYASSYNEQFF

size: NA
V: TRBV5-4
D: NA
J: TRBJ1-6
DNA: TGTGCCAGCAGCTTCAGGGGATCGCATTCACCCCTCCACTTT
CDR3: CASSFRGSHSPLHF

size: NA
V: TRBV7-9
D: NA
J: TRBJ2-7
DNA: TGTGCCGGGGGACCAAGCGGCCACGAGCAGTACTTC
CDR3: CAGGPSGHEQYF

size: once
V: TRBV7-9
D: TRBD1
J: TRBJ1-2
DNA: TGTGCCAGCAGCCCAGGGGGCCCTGGCTACACCTTC
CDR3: CASSPGGPGYTF

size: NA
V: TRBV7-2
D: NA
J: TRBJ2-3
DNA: TGTGCCAGCAGCTGGGTCCCTTCGGATTATACGCAGTATTTT
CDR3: CASSWVPSDYTQYF

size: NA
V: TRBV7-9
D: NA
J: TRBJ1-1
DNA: TGTGCCAGCAGCCCCCTCCTGCTAGCAGGGGAGGGCACTGAAGCTTTCTTT
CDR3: CASSPLLLAGEGTEAFF

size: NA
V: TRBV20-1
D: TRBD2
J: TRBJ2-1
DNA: TGCAGTGCGACGCGGGGACTAGCGGGAGGCAATGAGCAGTTCTTC
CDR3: CSATRGLAGGNEQFF

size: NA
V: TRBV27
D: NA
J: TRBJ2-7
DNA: TGTGCCAGCAGTTTCGCCGCGACCTACGAGCAGTACTTC
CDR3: CASSFAATYEQYF

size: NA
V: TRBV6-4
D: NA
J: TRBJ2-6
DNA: TGTGCCAGCAGTGTTACTAGTGGGACTGGGGCCAACGTCCTGACTTTC
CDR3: CASSVTSGTGANVLTF